The T cell receptor (beta chain) described here comes from a study of shared clonotypes between healthy human individuals. Here immunoSEQ multiplex PCR was the method, and the copy in TCRdb shows in-frame clones only, minus some. The data contain more than 1.2 million clones, approximately 98.5% of them seen just once; the ten biggest clones take up under 0.45%. Germline V CDR1 and CDR2: KGHSH, LQKENI. V gave up 1 base and J gave up 0 bases; unmatched junction bases: 4. The CDR3 runs 18 residues. The receptor comes from a man aged 25 to 40 in good health. Input material: naive CD4+ T cells sorted from blood. The subset here: CD45RA+ positively selected. The rearrangement joins TRBV18 to TRBJ1-4; TRBD1 matches 11 bases. CDR3 loop: CASSPRTGGQATNEKLFF. The DNA for the CDR3 is TGTGCCAGCTCACCACGGACAGGGGGCCAAGCAACTAATGAAAAACTGTTTTTT.